One and the same sample provided the 27 T cell receptor beta chains below, sequenced in a study of post-analysis software for immune sequencing data. Findings and limits, study-wide: Patients had higher frequencies than controls of four to six TRBV segments, including TRBV5-6, TRBV5-1 and TRBV20-1.

The antigens for these receptors are not known. Prepared TCR beta cDNA libraries contained unique molecular identifiers. MiXCR was run by TCRdb on the PCR reads, yielding one entry per CDR3 protein. The sample lists about 820,000 distinct CDR3 sequences, roughly 50% occurring once. The sequencing sample was made of blood. The receptors originated from a girl aged 10-17 years with multiple sclerosis.

V is TRBV29-1 and J is TRBJ2-5, with D possibly being TRBD1 (6 bases). Germline V gives CDR1 SQVTM, CDR2 ANQGSEA. Between the trimmed V and J ends, which lost 6 bases and 2 bases, there was a span of 13 bases. CDR3 length: 13 amino acids. CDR3 DNA sequence: TGCAGCGTCAACCCGGGACAACAAGAGACCCAGTACTTC. This encodes CSVNPGQQETQYF.

The chain combines TRBV6-5 with TRBJ2-4, with TRBD2 identical over 8 bases. The J call is doubtful: the DNA matches TRBJ2-5 better. The CDR3 totals 18 residues. Germline values: CDR1 MNHEY, CDR2 SVGAGI. The CDR3 DNA reads TGTGCCAGCAGTTACTCGGTTAACGGGGGGGCATATGGAGAGACCCAGTACTTC. Translated: CASSYSVNGGAYGETQYF.

The V gene is TRBV7-9, the J gene TRBJ2-1, with 7 positions matching TRBD2. The CDR3 runs 15 residues. V was pared by 2 bases and J by 9 bases, with 10 bases of the junction left unmatched. Germline CDR1 and CDR2: SEHNR and FQNEAQ (reference sequence). The CDR3 DNA follows: TGTGCCAGCAGCTTATGGCTAGCGGAGGGCAGTGAGCAGTTCTTC. This gives the protein CASSLWLAEGSEQFF.

V gene TRBV19 combines with J gene TRBJ2-3; 8 bases are a match to TRBD1. J was trimmed by 3 bases and V by 5 bases; bases with no gene match: 7. The CDR3 has 15 residues. Per the germline V gene, CDR1 is LNHDA and CDR2 is SQIVND (reference sequence). The CDR3 spells CASSSDRGQTDTQYF. CDR3 sequence (DNA): TGTGCCAGTAGTTCCGACAGGGGCCAGACAGATACGCAGTATTTT.

J is TRBJ2-3 and V is TRBV5-1, with D possibly matching TRBD2 (5 bases). The V gene lost 0 bases and the J gene lost 5 bases, with 13 bases spanning the gap. The CDR3 extends over 15 amino acids. Looked up from germline, CDR1 is SGHRS and CDR2 is YFSETQ. The CDR3 DNA follows: TGCGCCAGCAGCTTGGGTAGCGCCCGGGGAGATACGCAGTATTTT. As protein: CASSLGSARGDTQYF.

The gene calls are TRBV12-3 or TRBV12-4 and TRBJ2-1; D is perhaps TRBD2 (7 bases). V lost 6 bases and J 4 bases, leaving 25 bases between the germline ends. This CDR3 comprises 18 residues. The DNA of the CDR3 is TGTGCCAGCAGCTTTCTCTCCCAGGGGACTACCAGGTACAATGAGCAGTTCTTC. Its protein is CASSFLSQGTTRYNEQFF.

V usage is TRBV2 and J usage is TRBJ2-7; the D is unclear. CDR1 is SNHLY, CDR2 FYNNEI, per germline. This CDR3 comprises 14 residues. V was cut by 5 bases and J by 3 bases, with 14 bases left in between. The CDR3 spells CASSLAWGNYEQYF. In nucleotides, the CDR3 is TGTGCCAGCAGTTTAGCATGGGGTAACTACGAGCAGTACTTC.

The genes are TRBV4-1 and TRBJ1-6; TRBD1 agrees at 12 bases. Unmatched junction bases numbered 5, after V lost 6 bases and J lost 8 bases. Germline CDR1 and CDR2: MGHRA and YSYEKL. The CDR3 has 15 amino acids. The CDR3, as DNA: TGCGCCAGCAGTCTGGGACAGGGGGCCGATTCACCCCTCCACTTT. It translates to CASSLGQGADSPLHF.

The chain carries TRBV12-3 or TRBV12-4 and TRBJ1-1; 8 bases are a match to TRBD1. V lost 6 bases, J lost 4 bases, and 10 bases stayed unmatched. The CDR3 has 15 residues. The CDR3 region has the DNA TGTGCCAGCAGCAAACGTACAGGGGGAGGCACTGAAGCTTTCTTT. Protein: CASSKRTGGGTEAFF.

The table lists this clonotype with a few counts. V usage is TRBV6-6 and J usage is TRBJ2-7; 12 nucleotides match TRBD2. Germline assignment: CDR1 MNHNY and CDR2 SVGAGI (reference sequence). J was trimmed by 3 bases and V by 5 bases; bases with no gene match: 8. The CDR3 has 16 residues. The CDR3 region has the DNA TGTGCCAGCAGTACCCAACCGGGACTAGCGGGCTACGAGCAGTACTTC. This sequence encodes CASSTQPGLAGYEQYF.

This chain joins TRBV2 and TRBJ2-4, with D possibly being TRBD2 (5 bases). CDR1 is SNHLY, CDR2 FYNNEI, per germline. V lost 7 bases to trimming and J lost 0 bases, with 13 bases between them. The CDR3 loop spans 15 amino acids. This CDR3 reads CASIQEAVAKNIQYF. CDR3 in DNA: TGTGCCAGCATCCAGGAGGCGGTAGCCAAAAACATTCAGTACTTC.

The chain links TRBV7-9 to TRBJ2-2; D perhaps matches TRBD1 (6 bases). Per the germline V gene, CDR1 is SEHNR and CDR2 is FQNEAQ (reference sequence). V was trimmed by 4 bases and J by 2 bases, leaving 23 bases between them. There are 19 residues in the CDR3. Written as DNA, the CDR3 is TGTGCCAGCAGCTCCCCACCTGGGCGTACAGGGAAAAACACCGGGGAGCTGTTTTTT. This translates into CASSSPPGRTGKNTGELFF.

This clonotype showed up just a few times. The chain couples TRBV5-1 to TRBJ2-5; possible D gene TRBD2, 6 bases. The DNA end lines up better with TRBJ2-7; the J call may be wrong. This CDR3 contains 12 residues. Germline V gives CDR1 SGHRS, CDR2 YFSETQ. CDR3 in DNA: TGCGCCAGCAGACCGGGGGAGAACGAGCAGTACTTC. Protein: CASRPGENEQYF.

The chain has TRBV12-3 or TRBV12-4 and TRBJ2-7; D possibly matches TRBD1 or TRBD2 (5 bases each). This CDR3 contains 14 residues. The V end was cut by 6 bases, the J end by 3 bases, with 15 bases between. CDR3 protein: CASSFSGRFYEQYF. CDR3 bases: TGTGCCAGCAGCTTCTCGGGACGCTTCTACGAGCAGTACTTC.

The chain is built from TRBV29-1 and TRBJ2-2; 7 nucleotides line up with TRBD1. Germline V gene sequence: CDR1 SQVTM, CDR2 ANQGSEA. The trim removed 7 bases at V and 6 bases at J, leaving 14 bases unmatched. The CDR3 is made up of 15 amino acids. The CDR3 DNA reads as TGCAGCGCCCGACAGGGAGTTGGTGTCCCCGGGGAGCTGTTTTTT. It translates to CSARQGVGVPGELFF.

This chain uses TRBV29-1 with TRBJ2-1; D call uncertain. V shed 5 bases and J shed 3 bases, with 11 bases lying between them. CDR3 size: 13 residues. Per germline, CDR1 SQVTM and CDR2 ANQGSEA. This CDR3 reads CSVPSPYYNEQFF. CDR3 bases: TGCAGCGTTCCCTCCCCGTACTACAATGAGCAGTTCTTC.

This clonotype turned up a few times. The chain combines TRBV4-1 with TRBJ2-7; TRBD2 aligns across 9 bases. Germline V gene lookup returns CDR1 MGHRA and CDR2 YSYEKL. The CDR3 is 18 residues long. The V and J ends lost 2 bases and 3 bases, in that order; junction bases with no gene match: 14. CDR3 DNA: TGCGCCAGCAGCCAAACCCACCCGGTGGTAGCGGGAGACTACGAGCAGTACTTC. It translates to CASSQTHPVVAGDYEQYF.

The chain uses TRBV7-2 and TRBJ2-4, with 7 bases that match TRBD1. The DNA end lines up better with TRBJ2-7; the J call may be wrong. Germline V lookup: CDR1 SGHTA, CDR2 FQGNSA. This CDR3 has 15 residues. The CDR3 nucleotides are TGTGCCAGCAGCTCCGGCGACAGGGCTTTGGGCGAGCAGTACTTC. Protein sequence: CASSSGDRALGEQYF.

CDR3 coding DNA: TGCAGTGCGCGGGACAGCTTAGCCTACGAGCAGTACTTC. Residues: CSARDSLAYEQYF. J is TRBJ2-7 and V is TRBV20-1; a possible D gene is TRBD1 (7 bases). Looked up from germline, CDR1 is DFQATT and CDR2 is SNEGSKA (reference sequence). The length of the CDR3 is 13 residues. The ends were cut back, 6 bases at V and 2 bases at J, with 14 bases in the middle.

This rearrangement joins TRBV9 to TRBJ2-7, with a weak D call TRBD2 (5 bases). The CDR3 runs to 16 residues. Trimming took 4 bases from V and 0 from J, leaving 17 bases between them. CDR1 and CDR2 from the germline V gene are SGDLS and YYNGEE. The CDR3 is CASSPQADPSSYEQYF. The CDR3 region has the DNA TGTGCCAGCAGCCCCCAAGCGGACCCGAGCTCCTACGAGCAGTACTTC. The full variable domain, completed using reference TRBV9 and TRBJ2-7, is DSGVTQTPKHLITATGQRVTLRCSPRSGDLSVYWYQQSLDQGLQFLIQYYNGEERAKGNILERFSAQQFPDLHSELNLSSLELGDSALYFCASSPQADPSSYEQYFGPGTRLTVT.

The V call is TRBV20-1, the J call TRBJ2-5; possible D gene TRBD2, 6 bases. Trimming cost V 6 bases and J 1 base, with 18 bases left between them. This CDR3 is built from 15 residues. CDR1 DFQATT and CDR2 SNEGSKA come from the germline V gene (reference sequence). The CDR3 protein is CSATAPSGVQETQYF. In DNA, the CDR3 is TGCAGTGCGACCGCCCCCTCGGGAGTCCAAGAGACCCAGTACTTC.

This clonotype was detected a few times. The genes are TRBV10-3 and TRBJ2-1; 8 bases align to TRBD2. The germline V gene has CDR1 ENHRY and CDR2 SYGVKD. The CDR3 has 15 residues. V was pared by 3 bases and J by 2 bases, with 3 bases of the junction left unmatched. The DNA for the CDR3 is TGTGCCATCAGTGATGCGGGAGGACCCTACAATGAGCAGTTCTTC. Amino acid sequence: CAISDAGGPYNEQFF.

The V and J genes are TRBV7-9 and TRBJ2-7, with D tentatively TRBD2 (6 bases). V lost 4 bases and J lost 9, with 19 bases in between. The CDR3 is made up of 14 amino acids. CDR1 SEHNR and CDR2 FQNEAQ come from the germline V gene (reference sequence). The CDR3 DNA sequence: TGTGCCAGCAGCTCCCCGGCGGGGTTTGGTGGGCAGTACTTC. Its translation is CASSSPAGFGGQYF.

The chain's CDR3 is CSAISLTSGRETQYF. The CDR3 DNA sequence: TGCAGTGCTATATCCTTGACTAGCGGGAGGGAGACCCAGTACTTC. This chain connects TRBV20-1 to TRBJ2-7; 13 bases align to TRBD2. The DNA end is a closer match to TRBJ2-5, so the J assignment may be wrong. Germline CDR1 DFQATT, CDR2 SNEGSKA (reference sequence). The CDR3 loop spans 15 amino acids.

This clonotype was recorded a few times. The genes are TRBV6-6 and TRBJ2-1, with 10 bases matching TRBD2. Unmatched junction bases numbered 11, after V lost 5 bases and J lost 4 bases. CDR3 size: 17 residues. Germline CDR1 and CDR2: MNHNY and SVGAGI (reference sequence). CDR3 sequence: CASSTTLAGGVYNEQFF. The CDR3 coding sequence is TGTGCCAGCAGTACCACCTTAGCGGGAGGTGTGTACAATGAGCAGTTCTTC.

The chain employs TRBV7-3 and TRBJ1-2; D is unresolved. V lost 0 bases to trimming and J lost 4 bases, with 6 bases between them. Germline assignment: CDR1 SGHTA and CDR2 FQGTGA. The CDR3 sequence is 13 residues long. The chain's CDR3 is CASSLTGIYGYTF. CDR3 bases: TGTGCCAGCAGCTTAACAGGGATCTATGGCTACACCTTC. The full variable domain, completed using reference TRBV7-3 and TRBJ1-2, is GAGVSQTPSNKVTEKGKYVELRCDPISGHTALYWYRQSLGQGPEFLIYFQGTGAADDSGLPNDRFFAVRPEGSVSTLKIQRTERGDSAVYLCASSLTGIYGYTFGSGTRLTVV.

This clonotype was seen once. This rearrangement joins TRBV6-2 or TRBV6-3 to TRBJ2-3; 10 bases map to TRBD2. Per germline, CDR1 MNHEY and CDR2 SVGEGT. This CDR3 contains 18 residues. The V segment lost 3 bases and the J segment 2 bases; nucleotides outside the gene matches: 11. This chain's CDR3 is CASSYTLPLAGNTDTQYF. CDR3 DNA sequence: TGTGCCAGCAGTTATACCCTGCCACTAGCGGGGAACACAGATACGCAGTATTTT.